This record looks at one T cell receptor beta chain sequence and its context. The antigen it binds to is not known. Per-base qualities were not stored, and no clone one base away is much larger. On a MiSeq, deep resolution sequencing aimed for a depth between 1 in 1 million and 1 in 200,000 T cells, with each clonotype covered 10x on average. The immunoSEQ hsTCRB Kit was used to generate the TCR beta libraries. Turning to the authors' computational methods: Data were analyzed with ImmunoSEQ Data Assistant and ImmunoSEQ Analyzer, with V, D and J genes assigned per IMGT definitions. Clonality was computed as one minus normalized Shannon entropy of productive rearrangement frequencies, ranging from 0 to 1. Public clonotype analysis was restricted to overrepresented clonotypes comprising at least 0.05% of each patient's repertoire. Thirteen repertoires from age-matched healthy donors, obtained from immuneACCESS, served as clonality controls. This immuneACCESS table, as held by TCRdb, lists in-frame sequences with V and J called but not all clones. Of the missing ones, under half trace to an unresolved V gene in checked studies; the others have no known cause. The V and J calls and clone size were taken over from that table, and D and trimming were inferred from the DNA. This sample comprises almost 250,000 clones, less than 75% of them detected only once. The ten largest clonotypes hold 15% to 19% of the sample.

This record comes from a study of cytotoxic CD8 clonotypes in ibrutinib-treated CLL (dated by TCRdb to about 2021). Background on the whole study: The cohort had 11 to 12 relapsed/refractory and some 15 treatment-naive patients; some 17 were IGHV unmutated. An average of about 260,000 productive templates and roughly 94,000 productive rearrangements was obtained per sample. Every sample from remission and from progressive disease was obtained while the patients were still on ibrutinib. Response samples were taken after a median of approximately 12 months on treatment, ranging from about 6 to 40 months. Cryopreserved peripheral blood mononuclear cells were collected before treatment, at response, and at either disease progression or sustained remission. Responses were partial in some 24 patients and complete in 2; after median about 5.5 years follow-up, approximately 15 stayed in remission and 12 progressed. Longitudinal samples were available for about 30% of the 86 trial participants.

In the paper's terms, the time point label means: around 25 months on ibrutinib. For TCR beta library preparation, 1.5 to 2 micrograms of genomic DNA was extracted from cryopreserved PBMCs. Longitudinal blood samples from CLL patients on ibrutinib monotherapy were analyzed using high-throughput TCR beta sequencing. Patients were enrolled in a phase 2 open-label single-center ibrutinib monotherapy trial. General findings and caveats noted by the study authors: Clonality rose at ibrutinib response, remained stable during sustained remission, and dropped back toward baseline at progression. Sampling times were not matched between sustained-remission and progressing patients, and lymph node repertoires were not studied. Public clonotypes were rare and either shrank or stayed stable during treatment, and the rise in clonality at ibrutinib response reflected expansion of private clonotypes. Baseline clonality exceeded that of age-matched healthy donors and correlated strongly with circulating CD8+ T-cell counts.

Its CDR3 holds 13 amino acids, cysteine through phenylalanine. The retained sequence is limited to the CDR3, 39 bases, with the frame set at the first base. V lost 6 bases and J lost 3 bases, and the count of bases not matched to a germline gene is 3. In the germline V gene, CDR1 corresponds to KGHSH and CDR2 to LQKENI. Specimen: PBMCs, collected after 24 months of ibrutinib treatment. The TCR comes from a human donor with chronic lymphocytic leukemia. This receptor chain uses TRBV18 and TRBJ1-2, with 8 central nucleotides matching TRBD1. The CDR3 reads as follows: CASSADRDYGYTF. The nucleotides read TGTGCCAGCTCGGCGGACAGGGACTATGGCTACACCTTC.